A selection of T cell receptor beta chains follows, all from one sample in a study of Ad26.COV2.S vaccination and SARS-CoV-2 variants. TCRdb's copy holds only in-frame clones and misses some; the assay was immunoSEQ multiplex PCR. Seen here are 430,000 or so clones, 80% to 95% observed once, and the top ten hold less than 15%. The specimen was peripheral blood, collected in a trial of Ad26.COV2.S vaccine versus placebo. All receptors derive from a person between 18 and 65 years old who received the Ad26.COV2.S COVID-19 vaccine or a placebo. Each CDR3 is given with its conserved first and last residue. Fields, in order: D gene, CDR3 length, V gene, J gene, clone size, CDR3 DNA, CDR3 protein. A D gene is named only where the DNA matches it firmly. Expanded clones get a size class; other rows say once, few or many, or leave the size out.

TRBD2	14	TRBV6-2/TRBV6-3	TRBJ2-7	once	TGTGCCAGCAGTTCGCTACTAGCGGGAGGAGGGCAGTACTTC	CASSSLLAGGGQYF
NA	14	TRBV28	TRBJ2-3	NA	TGTGCCAGCGGCTCCACAGGGCGGGGAGATACGCAGTATTTT	CASGSTGRGDTQYF
TRBD1	16	TRBV9	TRBJ2-2	NA	TGTGCCAGCAGCGGACGACAGGGGGCTGGCACCGGGGAGCTGTTTTTT	CASSGRQGAGTGELFF
TRBD1	16	TRBV27	TRBJ1-5	NA	TGTGCCAGCAGTCCACGACAGGGTTGGGGTAATCAGCCCCAGCATTTT	CASSPRQGWGNQPQHF
NA	15	TRBV5-4	TRBJ2-7	NA	TGTGCCAGCAGCCTCTCCAGTGGCGGCCCCTACGAGCAGTACTTC	CASSLSSGGPYEQYF
TRBD1	14	TRBV3-1/TRBV3-2	TRBJ1-1	NA	TGTGCCAGCAGCCCCCGGGACAGAGACAATGAAGCTTTCTTT	CASSPRDRDNEAFF
TRBD2	15	TRBV28	TRBJ2-2	once	TGTGCCAGCAGTTTATTAGCGGGATCCCACGGGGAGCTGTTTTTT	CASSLLAGSHGELFF
TRBD1	15	TRBV5-5	TRBJ2-2	NA	TGTGCCAGCAGCCGATTTACAGGGGCCACCGGGGAGCTGTTTTTT	CASSRFTGATGELFF
NA	18	TRBV4-1	TRBJ2-3	NA	TGCGCCAGCAGCCAGGATGACAGACCGGGACTGAGCACAGATACGCAGTATTTT	CASSQDDRPGLSTDTQYF
TRBD2	16	TRBV6-2/TRBV6-3	TRBJ2-3	NA	TGTGCCAGCAGTCGCGCGACTAGCGGGAGTCTACATACGCAGTATTTT	CASSRATSGSLHTQYF
TRBD2	14	TRBV6-6	TRBJ2-1	NA	TGTGCCAGCATCGGGGGGAGCTCCTACAATGAGCAGTTCTTC	CASIGGSSYNEQFF
NA	13	TRBV7-6	TRBJ2-5	NA	TGTGCCAGCAGCCCGCTGACAGGAGAGACCCAGTACTTC	CASSPLTGETQYF
NA	13	TRBV28	TRBJ2-7	NA	TGTGCCAGCAGTTTATGGGGGCCGCGGGAGCAGTACTTC	CASSLWGPREQYF
TRBD1	14	TRBV6-5	TRBJ1-1	NA	TGTGCCAGCAGTTCGACAGGGATGAACACTGAAGCTTTCTTT	CASSSTGMNTEAFF
TRBD2	15	TRBV24-1	TRBJ2-3	NA	TGTGCCACCAGTGATCGGACTAGCGGGAGAGATACGCAGTATTTT	CATSDRTSGRDTQYF
TRBD1	18	TRBV7-2	TRBJ2-2	once	TGTGCCAGCAGCTCTATCAGTTCTGCGACAGGGTACGGCGGGGAGCTGTTTTTT	CASSSISSATGYGGELFF
NA	12	TRBV15	TRBJ2-7	NA	TGTGCCACCAGCAGAAGGGACACAACCCAGTACTTC	CATSRRDTTQYF
NA	18	TRBV6-1	TRBJ1-6	once	TGTGCCAGCAGTGCCCCCTCCGGAGAGGGCCTCAGTAATTCACCCCTCCACTTT	CASSAPSGEGLSNSPLHF
NA	14	TRBV7-9	TRBJ2-5	NA	TGTGCCAGCAGCAAACAGGGTTTTCTGGAGACCCAGTACTTC	CASSKQGFLETQYF
NA	14	TRBV19	TRBJ1-4	NA	TGTGCCACCCGAGAGGGCAGCGCTAATGAAAAACTGTTTTTT	CATREGSANEKLFF
TRBD1	15	TRBV5-6	TRBJ1-2	NA	TGTGCCAGCAGCTTGGGGCCAGGGGGCAGCTATGGCTACACCTTC	CASSLGPGGSYGYTF
TRBD1	15	TRBV6-5	TRBJ1-6	NA	TGTGCCAGCAGTCCCCGGGACAGGGCTAATTCACCCCTCCACTTT	CASSPRDRANSPLHF
NA	14	TRBV9	TRBJ2-7	NA	TGTGCCAGCAGCGTAGCTGACAGTGACTACGAGCAGTACTTC	CASSVADSDYEQYF
TRBD2	16	TRBV10-2	TRBJ2-5	NA	TGCGCCAGCAGTGAGCTAGCGGGAGGGCCGGAAGAGACCCAGTACTTC	CASSELAGGPEETQYF
NA	15	TRBV28	TRBJ2-3	NA	TGTGCCAGCAGCAGGCCGGGACATAACACAGATACGCAGTATTTT	CASSRPGHNTDTQYF
TRBD2	13	TRBV9	TRBJ2-1	once	TGTGCCAGCAGCGGGACTAGCGGGAGCGGGCAGTTCTTC	CASSGTSGSGQFF
NA	15	TRBV6-5	TRBJ2-7	NA	TGTGCCAGCAGACGTGGTTGGGGATCCTCCTACGAGCAGTACTTC	CASRRGWGSSYEQYF
TRBD1	15	TRBV9	TRBJ2-7	NA	TGTGCCAGCAGCCCCTTTGAGGGGGCCTTCGACGAGCAGTACTTC	CASSPFEGAFDEQYF
TRBD1	17	TRBV6-2/TRBV6-3	TRBJ2-6	NA	TGTGCCAGCAGTTACTCCGGGACAGGGAGTAGGGCCAACGTCCTGACTTTC	CASSYSGTGSRANVLTF
NA	11	TRBV7-8	TRBJ2-3	NA	TGTGCCAGCAGGTACACAGATACGCAGTATTTT	CASRYTDTQYF
TRBD1	16	TRBV5-1	TRBJ1-1	NA	TGCGCCAGCAGCCCGGGGACAGGGGTCGTGAACACTGAAGCTTTCTTT	CASSPGTGVVNTEAFF
NA	13	TRBV7-9	TRBJ2-1	few	TGTGCCAGCAGCTTTGGACGCCTCAATGAGCAGTTCTTC	CASSFGRLNEQFF
TRBD2	15	TRBV28	TRBJ2-5	NA	TGTGCCAGCAGTGGGACTAGCGGGTTCCAAGAGACCCAGTACTTC	CASSGTSGFQETQYF
NA	16	TRBV7-8	TRBJ1-6	NA	TGTGCCAGCAGCTTAGTTGCGGGTTCCGGGGATTCACCCCTCCACTTT	CASSLVAGSGDSPLHF
NA	13	TRBV12-3/TRBV12-4	TRBJ2-1	NA	TGTGCCAGCAGTTTACGGTTATACAATGAGCAGTTCTTC	CASSLRLYNEQFF
TRBD2	14	TRBV19	TRBJ2-1	NA	TGTGCCAGCCATCTCGGGGGGGGCTACAATGAGCAGTTCTTC	CASHLGGGYNEQFF
TRBD1	13	TRBV5-1	TRBJ2-7	NA	TGCGCCAGCAGCCCAGGACAGGGTTCCGAGCAGTACTTC	CASSPGQGSEQYF
NA	15	TRBV6-5	TRBJ2-3	NA	TGTGCCAGCAGTCTCCCGGGCTCTAGCACAGATACGCAGTATTTT	CASSLPGSSTDTQYF
NA	13	TRBV12-3/TRBV12-4	TRBJ1-1	NA	TGTGCCAGCAGTTTATTAGGCAGATCTGAAGCTTTCTTT	CASSLLGRSEAFF
NA	11	TRBV11-2	TRBJ2-7	NA	TGTGCCAGCAGCCCTCTCTACGAGCAGTACTTC	CASSPLYEQYF
TRBD2	18	TRBV4-3	TRBJ2-7	NA	TGCGCCAGCAGCCAAGATTGGGCTAGCGGAAAGGTTCCCTACGAGCAGTACTTC	CASSQDWASGKVPYEQYF
NA	13	TRBV15	TRBJ2-7	NA	TGTGCCACCAGCGTATACAGGAGCCACGAGCAGTACTTC	CATSVYRSHEQYF
NA	13	TRBV11-2	TRBJ2-7	NA	TGTGCCAGCAGCTTAGTTCTGTCCTACGAGCAGTACTTC	CASSLVLSYEQYF
NA	15	TRBV7-9	TRBJ2-2	NA	TGTGCCAGCAGCTACCCGACCAACCCAGGGGGGGAGCTGTTTTTT	CASSYPTNPGGELFF
NA	16	TRBV18	TRBJ1-3	NA	TGTGCCAGCTCACCTATAGGGGGGTACTCTGGAAACACCATATATTTT	CASSPIGGYSGNTIYF
TRBD2	17	TRBV5-1	TRBJ2-1	NA	TGCGCCAGCAGCACCAACTTACTAGCGGGAGGGCCCAATGAGCAGTTCTTC	CASSTNLLAGGPNEQFF
NA	14	TRBV2	TRBJ1-5	NA	TGTGCCAGCAGTGAAGTTTATAGCAATCAGCCCCAGCATTTT	CASSEVYSNQPQHF
NA	17	TRBV6-1	TRBJ2-5	once	TGTGCCAGCAGTGGGGGGGGAGGGACAGAAACACAAGAGACCCAGTACTTC	CASSGGGGTETQETQYF